The clone carrying this T cell receptor beta chain was detected ten times or more. Its antigen is not identified. The data were obtained in a study of T cell repertoires in cytomegalovirus infection. Overall study: Recently identified HLA-C-restricted CMV epitopes were used, and well-studied HLA-B-restricted CMV epitopes were used as well. Through public TCR beta signatures, both CMV infection and matching HLA type were indicated.

The germline V gene has CDR1 SEHNR and CDR2 FQNEAQ (reference sequence). The ends lost 5 bases at V and 6 bases at J; junction bases unmatched: 3. This CDR3 region has 12 residues. One entry per CDR3 protein, called by TCRdb with MiXCR from the reads. Here the sample spans under 300,000 distinct CDR3 sequences, roughly a fifth being singletons. The source is a human donor in good health (CMV status not recorded). Some clones in this sample may be carry-over from other donors' samples. Source: cultured PBMCs, taken from culture after CMV antigen stimulation. This rearrangement joins TRBV7-9 to TRBJ1-2; TRBD1 agrees at 7 bases. DNA for the CDR3: TGTGCCAGCAGCGCAACAGGGGATGGCTACACCTTC. As protein: CASSATGDGYTF.